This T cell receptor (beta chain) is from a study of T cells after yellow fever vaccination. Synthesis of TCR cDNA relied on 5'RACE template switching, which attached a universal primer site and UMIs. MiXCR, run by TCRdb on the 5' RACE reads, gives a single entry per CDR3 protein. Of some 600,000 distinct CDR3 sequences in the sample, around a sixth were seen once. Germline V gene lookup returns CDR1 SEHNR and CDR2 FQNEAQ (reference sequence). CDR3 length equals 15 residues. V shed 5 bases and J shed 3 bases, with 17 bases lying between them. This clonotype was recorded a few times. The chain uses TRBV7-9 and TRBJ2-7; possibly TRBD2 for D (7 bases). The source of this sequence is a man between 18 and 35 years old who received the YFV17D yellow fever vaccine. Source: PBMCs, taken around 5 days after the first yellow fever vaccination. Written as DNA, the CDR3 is TGTGCCAGCAGCAAGCTCACGGGGGGCATCTACGAGCAGTACTTC. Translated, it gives CASSKLTGGIYEQYF.